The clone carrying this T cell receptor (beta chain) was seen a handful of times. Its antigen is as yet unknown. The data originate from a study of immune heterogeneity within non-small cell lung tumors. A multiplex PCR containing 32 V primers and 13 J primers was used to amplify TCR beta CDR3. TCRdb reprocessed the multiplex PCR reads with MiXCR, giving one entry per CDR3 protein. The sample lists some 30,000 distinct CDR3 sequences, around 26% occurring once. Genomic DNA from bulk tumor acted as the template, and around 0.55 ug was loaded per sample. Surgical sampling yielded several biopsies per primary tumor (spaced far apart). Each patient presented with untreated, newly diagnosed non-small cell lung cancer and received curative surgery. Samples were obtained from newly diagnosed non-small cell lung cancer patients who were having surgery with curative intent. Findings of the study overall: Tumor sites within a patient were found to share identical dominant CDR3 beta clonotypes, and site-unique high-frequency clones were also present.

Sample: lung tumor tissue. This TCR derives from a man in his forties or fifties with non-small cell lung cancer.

CDR3 coding DNA: TGTGCCAGCAGCTTCCCTAGCACAGATACGCAGTATTTT. Amino acids: CASSFPSTDTQYF. The chain recombines TRBV5-6 with TRBJ2-3; D uncertain. The germline CDR1 and CDR2 sequences are SGHDT and YYEEEE. The CDR3 runs 13 residues. Trimming cost V 2 bases and J 0 bases, with 4 bases left between them. Filled out from reference TRBV5-6 and TRBJ2-3, the complete variable domain reads DAGVTQSPTHLIKTRGQQVTLRCSPKSGHDTVSWYQQALGQGPQFIFQYYEEEERQRGNFPDRFSGHQFPNYSSELNVNALLLGDSALYLCASSFPSTDTQYFGPGTRLTVL.